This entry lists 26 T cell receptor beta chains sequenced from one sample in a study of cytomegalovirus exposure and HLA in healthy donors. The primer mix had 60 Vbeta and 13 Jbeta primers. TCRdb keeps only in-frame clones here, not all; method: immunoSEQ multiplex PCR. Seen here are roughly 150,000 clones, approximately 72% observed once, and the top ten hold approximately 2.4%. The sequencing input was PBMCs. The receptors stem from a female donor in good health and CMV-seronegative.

CDR3 residues: CASSPGGSGTGELFF. DNA for the CDR3: TGTGCCAGCAGCCCCGGAGGATCGGGAACCGGGGAGCTGTTTTTT. The V call is TRBV28, the J call TRBJ2-2; D is perhaps TRBD2 (5 bases). Germline V gene lookup returns CDR1 MDHEN and CDR2 SYDVKM. V was trimmed by 6 bases and J by 5 bases, leaving 16 bases between them. This CDR3 region has 15 residues.

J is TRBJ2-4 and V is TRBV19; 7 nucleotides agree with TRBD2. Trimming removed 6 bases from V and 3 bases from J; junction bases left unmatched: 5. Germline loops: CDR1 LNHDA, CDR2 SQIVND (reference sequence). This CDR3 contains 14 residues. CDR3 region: CASRGGEGKNIQYF. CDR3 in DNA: TGTGCCAGTAGGGGGGGGGAAGGCAAAAACATTCAGTACTTC. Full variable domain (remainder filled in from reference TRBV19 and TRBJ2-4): DGGITQSPKYLFRKEGQNVTLSCEQNLNHDAMYWYRQDPGQGLRLIYYSQIVNDFQKGDIAEGYSVSREKKESFPLTVTSAQKNPTAFYLCASRGGEGKNIQYFGAGTRLSVL.

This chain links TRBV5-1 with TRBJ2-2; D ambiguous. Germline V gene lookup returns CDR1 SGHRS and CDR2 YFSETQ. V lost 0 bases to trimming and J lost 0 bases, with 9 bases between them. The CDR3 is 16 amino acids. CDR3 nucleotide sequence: TGCGCCAGCAGCTTGGAGACACTCGCGAACACCGGGGAGCTGTTTTTT. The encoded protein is CASSLETLANTGELFF.

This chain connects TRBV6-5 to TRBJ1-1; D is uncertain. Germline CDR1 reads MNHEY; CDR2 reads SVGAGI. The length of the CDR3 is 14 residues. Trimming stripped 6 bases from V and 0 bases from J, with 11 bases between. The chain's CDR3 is CASRPGVMNTEAFF. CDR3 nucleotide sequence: TGTGCCAGCAGGCCGGGAGTGATGAACACTGAAGCTTTCTTT.

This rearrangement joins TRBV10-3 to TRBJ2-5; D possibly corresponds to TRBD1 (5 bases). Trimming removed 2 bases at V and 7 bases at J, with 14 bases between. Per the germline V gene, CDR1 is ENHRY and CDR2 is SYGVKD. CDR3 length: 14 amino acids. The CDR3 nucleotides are TGTGCCATCAGTGAGAACCAGGGTGTGGGGACCCAGTACTTC. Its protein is CAISENQGVGTQYF.

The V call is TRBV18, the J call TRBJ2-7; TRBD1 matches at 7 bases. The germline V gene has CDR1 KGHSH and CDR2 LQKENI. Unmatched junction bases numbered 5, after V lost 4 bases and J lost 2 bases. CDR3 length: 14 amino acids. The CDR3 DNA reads TGTGCCAGCTCACTAGACAGGGCCACCTACGAGCAGTACTTC. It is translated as CASSLDRATYEQYF.

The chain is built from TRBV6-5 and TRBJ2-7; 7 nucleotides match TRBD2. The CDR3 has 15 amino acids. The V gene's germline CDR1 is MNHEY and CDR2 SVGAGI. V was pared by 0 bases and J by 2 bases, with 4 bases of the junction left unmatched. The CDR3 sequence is CASSYSPRETYEQYF. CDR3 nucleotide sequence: TGTGCCAGCAGTTACTCCCCGCGGGAGACCTACGAGCAGTACTTC.

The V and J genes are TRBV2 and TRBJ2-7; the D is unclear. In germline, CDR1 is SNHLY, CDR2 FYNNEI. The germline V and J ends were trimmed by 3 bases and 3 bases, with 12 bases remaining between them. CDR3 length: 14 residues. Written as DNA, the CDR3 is TGTGCCAGCAGTGAGGGCTGGCGTCTCTACGAGCAGTACTTC. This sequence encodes CASSEGWRLYEQYF.

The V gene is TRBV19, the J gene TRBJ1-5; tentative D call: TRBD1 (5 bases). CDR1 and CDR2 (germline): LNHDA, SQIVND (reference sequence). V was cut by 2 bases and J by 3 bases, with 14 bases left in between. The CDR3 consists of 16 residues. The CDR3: CASSISGGGSNQPQHF. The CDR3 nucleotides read TGTGCCAGTAGTATATCCGGGGGGGGGTCCAATCAGCCCCAGCATTTT.

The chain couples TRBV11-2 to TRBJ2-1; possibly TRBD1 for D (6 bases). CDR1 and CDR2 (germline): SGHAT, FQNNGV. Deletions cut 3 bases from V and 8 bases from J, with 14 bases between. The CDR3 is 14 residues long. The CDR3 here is CASSFPYTGHEQFF. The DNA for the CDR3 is TGTGCCAGCAGCTTCCCTTACACAGGGCATGAGCAGTTCTTC.

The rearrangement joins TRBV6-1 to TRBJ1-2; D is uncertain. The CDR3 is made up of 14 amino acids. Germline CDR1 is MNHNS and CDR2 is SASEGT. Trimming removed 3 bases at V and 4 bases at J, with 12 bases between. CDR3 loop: CASSDPRRVYGYTF. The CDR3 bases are TGTGCCAGCAGTGACCCCCGACGGGTCTATGGCTACACCTTC.

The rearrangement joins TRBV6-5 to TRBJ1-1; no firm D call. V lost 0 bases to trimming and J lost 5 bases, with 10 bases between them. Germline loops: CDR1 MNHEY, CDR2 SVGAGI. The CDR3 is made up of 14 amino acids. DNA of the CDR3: TGTGCCAGCAGTTACTCGGTGTCTAAAACTGAAGCTTTCTTT. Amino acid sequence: CASSYSVSKTEAFF.

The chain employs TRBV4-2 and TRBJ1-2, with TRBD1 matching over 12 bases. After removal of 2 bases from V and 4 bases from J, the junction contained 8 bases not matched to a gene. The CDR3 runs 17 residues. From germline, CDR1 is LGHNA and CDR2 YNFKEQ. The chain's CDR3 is CASSQPPGTGGFYGYTF. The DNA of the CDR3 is TGTGCCAGCAGCCAACCGCCCGGGACAGGGGGCTTCTATGGCTACACCTTC.

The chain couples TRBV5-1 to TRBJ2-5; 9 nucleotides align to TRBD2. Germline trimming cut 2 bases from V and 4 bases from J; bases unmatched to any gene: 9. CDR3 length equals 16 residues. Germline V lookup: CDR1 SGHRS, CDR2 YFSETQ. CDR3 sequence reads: CASSFWGGGARETQYF. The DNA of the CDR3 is TGCGCCAGCAGCTTTTGGGGCGGGGGGGCCAGAGAGACCCAGTACTTC.

The CDR3 spells CASSQVEGASNEQFF. In DNA form, the CDR3 reads TGTGCCAGCAGCCAAGTCGAGGGAGCGAGCAATGAGCAGTTCTTC. The rearrangement links TRBV4-2 to TRBJ2-1; possible D gene TRBD2, 5 bases. This CDR3 is 15 amino acids long. Trimming removed 1 base from V and 6 bases from J, with 13 bases in between. In germline, CDR1 is LGHNA, CDR2 YNFKEQ.

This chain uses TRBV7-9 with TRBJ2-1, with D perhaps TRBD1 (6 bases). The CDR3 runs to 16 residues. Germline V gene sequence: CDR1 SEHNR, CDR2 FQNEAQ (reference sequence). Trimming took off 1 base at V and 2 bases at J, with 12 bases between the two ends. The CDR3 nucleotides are TGTGCCAGCAGCTTAGGGGGGCAGGTCACCTACAATGAGCAGTTCTTC. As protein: CASSLGGQVTYNEQFF.

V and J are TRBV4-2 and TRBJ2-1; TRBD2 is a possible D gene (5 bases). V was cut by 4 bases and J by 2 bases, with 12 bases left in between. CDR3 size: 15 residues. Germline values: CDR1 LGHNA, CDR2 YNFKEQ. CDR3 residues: CASSPLYGAYNEQFF. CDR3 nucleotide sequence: TGTGCCAGCAGCCCTCTATACGGGGCCTACAATGAGCAGTTCTTC.

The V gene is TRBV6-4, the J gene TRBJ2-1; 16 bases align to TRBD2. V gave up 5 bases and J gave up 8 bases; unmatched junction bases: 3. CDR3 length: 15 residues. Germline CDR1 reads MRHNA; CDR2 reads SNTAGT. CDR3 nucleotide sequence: TGTGCCAGCAGTCCGGGACTAGCGGGAGGGGATGAGCAGTTCTTC. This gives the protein CASSPGLAGGDEQFF.

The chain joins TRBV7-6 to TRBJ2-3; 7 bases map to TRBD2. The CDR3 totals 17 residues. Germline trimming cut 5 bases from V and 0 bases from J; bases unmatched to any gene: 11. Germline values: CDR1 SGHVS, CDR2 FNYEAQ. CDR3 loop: CASSLTSVKASTDTQYF. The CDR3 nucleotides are TGTGCCAGCAGCCTTACTAGCGTCAAGGCGAGCACAGATACGCAGTATTTT. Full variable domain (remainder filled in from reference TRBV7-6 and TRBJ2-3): GAGVSQSPRYKVTKRGQDVALRCDPISGHVSLYWYRQALGQGPEFLTYFNYEAQQDKSGLPNDRFSAERPEGSISTLTIQRTEQRDSAMYRCASSLTSVKASTDTQYFGPGTRLTVL.

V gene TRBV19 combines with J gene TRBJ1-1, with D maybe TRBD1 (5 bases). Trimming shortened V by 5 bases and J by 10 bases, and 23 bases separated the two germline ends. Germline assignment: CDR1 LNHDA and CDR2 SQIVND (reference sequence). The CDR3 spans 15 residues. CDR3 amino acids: CASSPRGGAAVRAFF. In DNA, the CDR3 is TGTGCCAGTAGTCCCCGGGGCGGGGCTGCAGTTCGAGCTTTCTTT.

The CDR3 loop reads CASRGGTARPNEQFF. The CDR3 bases are TGTGCCAGCAGGGGCGGGACAGCTCGGCCCAATGAGCAGTTCTTC. The chain is built from TRBV6-1 and TRBJ2-1; TRBD1 might be the D (7 bases). The V gene's germline CDR1 is MNHNS and CDR2 SASEGT. V gave up 6 bases and J gave up 6 bases, with 18 bases separating them. The CDR3 loop spans 15 amino acids.

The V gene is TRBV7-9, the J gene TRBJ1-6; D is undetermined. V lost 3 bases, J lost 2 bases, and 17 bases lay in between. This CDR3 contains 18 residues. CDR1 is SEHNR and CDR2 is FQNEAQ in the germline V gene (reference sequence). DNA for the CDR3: TGTGCCAGCAGCTTGTCGGTCGTGCCTGGGCCCTATAATTCACCCCTCCACTTT. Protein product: CASSLSVVPGPYNSPLHF.

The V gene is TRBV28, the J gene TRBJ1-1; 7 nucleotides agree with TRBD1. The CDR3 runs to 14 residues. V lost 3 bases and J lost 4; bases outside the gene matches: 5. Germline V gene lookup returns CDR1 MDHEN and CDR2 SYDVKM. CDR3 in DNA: TGTGCCAGCAGTTTGGGGACAGCCGTCACTGAAGCTTTCTTT. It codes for CASSLGTAVTEAFF.

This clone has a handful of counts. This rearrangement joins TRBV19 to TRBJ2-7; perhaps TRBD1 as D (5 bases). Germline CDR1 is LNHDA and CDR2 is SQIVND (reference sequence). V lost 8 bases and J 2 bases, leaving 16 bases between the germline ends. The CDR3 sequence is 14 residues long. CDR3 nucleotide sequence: TGTGCCAGTGCCCGCAAGGACACAGCCTACGAGCAGTACTTC. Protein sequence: CASARKDTAYEQYF.

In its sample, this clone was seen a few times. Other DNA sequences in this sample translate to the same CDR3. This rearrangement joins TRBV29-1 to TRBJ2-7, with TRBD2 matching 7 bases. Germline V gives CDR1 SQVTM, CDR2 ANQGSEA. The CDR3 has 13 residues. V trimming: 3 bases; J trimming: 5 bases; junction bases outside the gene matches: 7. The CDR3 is CSVDPGGRDEQYF. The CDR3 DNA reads TGCAGCGTTGATCCGGGGGGTCGCGACGAGCAGTACTTC.

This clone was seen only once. CDR3 nucleotide sequence: TGTGCCAGCAGACCAGGACAGGTTAGCAATCAGCCCCAGCATTTT. Amino acid sequence: CASRPGQVSNQPQHF. The chain couples TRBV6-5 to TRBJ1-5, with 7 positions matching TRBD1. This CDR3 is built from 15 residues. Germline V CDR1 and CDR2: MNHEY, SVGAGI. V lost 6 bases and J lost 0; bases outside the gene matches: 5.